The 25 T cell receptor beta chains below all came from one sample that was sequenced in a study of glioma-infiltrating T cells. TCR alpha and beta CDR3 regions were amplified from RNA using iRepertoire nested multiplex PCR. TCRdb reanalysed the multiplex PCR reads using MiXCR and keeps one entry per CDR3 protein. In the table there are roughly 100,000 distinct CDR3 sequences, under 30% of which are singletons. Material for sequencing was glioma tissue, nonneoplastic brain tissue, or PBMCs (not recorded which). The receptors come from a human donor with low-grade glioma or glioblastoma, undergoing nonglioma brain surgery, or in good health (not recorded which).

This clonotype showed up just once. The junction and the germline gene differ at one end; a read error may be behind it. The chain employs TRBV12-3 or TRBV12-4 and TRBJ2-3; the match to TRBD2 covers 14 bases. The CDR3 is 18 residues long. The CDR3 DNA reads TGTGCCAGCAGTGCAGGGACTAGCGGGGGAGGTAGCACAGATTCGCAGTATTTT. This translates into CASSAGTSGGGSTDSQYF.

V usage is TRBV11-1 and J usage is TRBJ2-3; D is undetermined. CDR1 SGHAT and CDR2 FQDESV come from the germline V gene (reference sequence). Trimming pared 1 base from V and 7 bases from J, leaving 12 bases between. The CDR3 has 14 amino acids. The CDR3 coding sequence is TGTGCCAGCAGCTTAGAGGGTGGCCTGAATACGCAGTATTTT. Amino acid sequence: CASSLEGGLNTQYF.

This clonotype was seen just once. Since a much larger clone is just one base distant, this may be a read error. V is TRBV12-3 or TRBV12-4 and J is TRBJ2-3; D is possibly TRBD2 (5 bases). This CDR3 spans 12 amino acids. V was shortened by 6 bases and J by 10 bases, with 14 bases between the two germline ends. In DNA form, the CDR3 reads TGTGCCAGCAGCTCCCTAGCACTGGCGCAGTATTTT. This encodes CASSSLALAQYF.

This clonotype was detected many times. V is TRBV27 and J is TRBJ2-5, with 7 bases aligning to TRBD2. Germline V gene lookup returns CDR1 MNHEY and CDR2 SMNVEV (reference sequence). This CDR3 is 15 amino acids long. V was pared by 6 bases and J by 1 base, with 8 bases of the junction left unmatched. Here the CDR3 reads CASRSSGGSQETQYF. As DNA, the CDR3 is TGTGCCAGCAGATCCTCCGGCGGGAGCCAAGAGACCCAGTACTTC.

This clonotype was picked up one time. The chain has TRBV5-1 and TRBJ1-1, with unresolved D. This CDR3 spans 14 amino acids. With 0 bases removed from V and 4 bases from J, the gap between germline ends came to 10 bases. CDR1 and CDR2 from the germline V gene are SGHRS and YFSETQ. CDR3: CASSLVGSGTEAFF. The CDR3 nucleotides read TGCGCCAGCAGCTTGGTAGGGTCTGGCACTGAAGCTTTCTTT. The whole variable domain, filled in from reference TRBV5-1 and TRBJ1-1, reads KAGVTQTPRYLIKTRGQQVTLSCSPISGHRSVSWYQQTPGQGLQFLFEYFSETQRNKGNFPGRFSGRQFSNSRSEMNVSTLELGDSALYLCASSLVGSGTEAFFGQGTRLTVV.

This clonotype occurred many times. V usage is TRBV19 and J usage is TRBJ1-1; D ambiguous. V gave up 7 bases and J gave up 6 bases, with 18 bases separating them. The CDR3 sequence is 14 residues long. Germline values: CDR1 LNHDA, CDR2 SQIVND (reference sequence). The CDR3 loop is CASKYGYPTSEAFF. In DNA form, the CDR3 reads TGTGCCAGTAAGTACGGGTACCCAACGTCTGAAGCTTTCTTT.

This clonotype has just a few counts. The V gene is TRBV5-1, the J gene TRBJ1-1; TRBD1 might be the D (6 bases). Trimming cost V 4 bases and J 3 bases, with 13 bases left between them. CDR1 and CDR2 from the germline V gene are SGHRS and YFSETQ. The CDR3 has 14 amino acids. CDR3 sequence: CASSVTGIYTEAFF. The CDR3 DNA sequence: TGCGCCAGCAGCGTCACAGGGATTTACACTGAAGCTTTCTTT.

This clonotype appeared many times. V usage is TRBV7-9 and J usage is TRBJ2-3; D possibly corresponds to TRBD1 (5 bases). The V and J ends lost 3 bases and 5 bases respectively, with 21 bases between them. This CDR3 region has 17 residues. Germline V gives CDR1 SEHNR, CDR2 FQNEAQ (reference sequence). The CDR3 loop reads CASSFLGQGRGGDTQYF. The CDR3, as DNA: TGTGCCAGCAGCTTTCTTGGGCAGGGTAGAGGCGGAGATACGCAGTATTTT.

In this sample, this clonotype turned up many times. The chain uses TRBV18 and TRBJ1-1; D gene ambiguous. V was clipped by 3 bases and J by 2 bases, with 10 bases between them. Germline V CDR1 and CDR2: KGHSH, LQKENI. CDR3 length: 14 amino acids. The CDR3 nucleotides are TGTGCCAGCTCACCGTCTATTTTAAACACTGAAGCTTTCTTT. Amino acid sequence: CASSPSILNTEAFF. The variable domain in full, with the rest retrieved from reference TRBV18 and TRBJ1-1, is NAGVMQNPRHLVRRRGQEARLRCSPMKGHSHVYWYRQLPEEGLKFMVYLQKENIIDESGMPKERFSAEFPKEGPSILRIQQVVRGDSAAYFCASSPSILNTEAFFGQGTRLTVV.

Worth noting for this clonotype: A clone one base away is much larger, so this may be a read error. The chain uses TRBV24-1 and TRBJ2-3, with a tentative D call TRBD2 (5 bases). The CDR3 extends over 14 amino acids. V was pared by 3 bases and J by 5 bases, with 11 bases between. From germline, CDR1 is KGHDR and CDR2 SFDVKD. Written as DNA, the CDR3 is TGTGCCACCAGTGATAAGACTACGAGAGATACGCAGTATTTT. It specifies CATSDKTTRDTQYF.

This clonotype was observed at least ten times. The CDR3 region has the DNA TGCAGTGCTACACCCGGGACATACGATCAGCCCCAGCATTTT. This codes for CSATPGTYDQPQHF. The V gene is TRBV20-1, the J gene TRBJ1-5, with D perhaps matching TRBD1 (6 bases). Trimming left V 4 bases short and J 5 bases short, with 15 bases between. The CDR3 length is 14 residues. From germline, CDR1 is DFQATT and CDR2 SNEGSKA (reference sequence).

The count of this clonotype is one. The J gene is TRBJ1-3, the V gene TRBV20-1; tentatively, D is TRBD1 (6 bases). From germline, CDR1 is DFQATT and CDR2 SNEGSKA (reference sequence). The CDR3 is made up of 19 amino acids. V lost 4 bases and J 0 bases, leaving 25 bases between the germline ends. CDR3 sequence: CSAKAAGVFTWSSGNTIYF. The CDR3 bases are TGCAGTGCTAAGGCGGCAGGGGTCTTCACCTGGAGCTCTGGAAACACCATATATTTT.

This clonotype was counted a few times. The chain couples TRBV20-1 to TRBJ2-4; perhaps D is TRBD1 or TRBD2 (5 bases each). The CDR3 contains 14 residues. Germline V gene lookup returns CDR1 DFQATT and CDR2 SNEGSKA (reference sequence). Trimming cost V 3 bases and J 6 bases, with 15 bases left between them. CDR3: CSARVPGDGNIQYF. As DNA, the CDR3 is TGCAGTGCTAGGGTTCCCGGGGACGGAAACATTCAGTACTTC.

This clonotype was seen ten or more times. The V gene is TRBV4-3, the J gene TRBJ1-1, with 7 bases lining up with TRBD1. CDR1 is LGHNA, CDR2 YSLEER, per germline. Trimming at V came to 3 bases and at J to 1 base, leaving 5 bases not matched to a gene. The CDR3 runs to 15 residues. The CDR3 spells CASSHKQGRNTEAFF. The CDR3 nucleotides are TGCGCCAGCAGCCACAAACAGGGGCGGAACACTGAAGCTTTCTTT.

This clonotype was seen at least ten times. V usage is TRBV7-2 and J usage is TRBJ2-7, with a possible D match to TRBD1 (6 bases). The germline V gene encodes CDR1 SGHTA and CDR2 FQGNSA. There are 14 residues in the CDR3. Trimming left V 0 bases short and J 2 bases short, with 8 bases between. Written as DNA, the CDR3 is TGTGCCAGCAGCTTAGCGGGGGCTGCCTACGAGCAGTACTTC. Its protein product is CASSLAGAAYEQYF.

This clonotype was detected many times. The gene calls are TRBV12-3 or TRBV12-4 and TRBJ1-1, with 7 positions matching TRBD1. CDR3 size: 13 residues. The trim removed 6 bases at V and 7 bases at J, leaving 8 bases unmatched. Here the CDR3 reads CASRSGQWGEAFF. CDR3 nucleotides: TGTGCCAGCAGATCGGGACAGTGGGGTGAAGCTTTCTTT.

The gene calls are TRBV14 and TRBJ1-4; the D gene is possibly TRBD1 (5 bases). V lost 5 bases to trimming and J lost 10 bases, with 26 bases between them. This CDR3 region has 17 residues. CDR1 and CDR2 (germline): SGHDN, FVKESK. The CDR3 coding sequence is TGTGCCAGCAGCAATCCGGGGCCCGGAATCACGTTAGGAAAACTGTTTTTT. The encoded protein is CASSNPGPGITLGKLFF.

This clonotype was counted many times. CDR3 bases: TGTGCCAGCAGTTATTACAGGGGGCAGGGTGAGACCCAGTACTTC. This gives the protein CASSYYRGQGETQYF. V is TRBV28 and J is TRBJ2-5, with 9 bases fitting TRBD1. The CDR3 runs 15 residues. Trimming cost V 4 bases and J 5 bases; bases outside gene matches: 8. In germline, CDR1 is MDHEN, CDR2 SYDVKM.

This clonotype was seen at least ten times. The DNA for the CDR3 is TGTGCCAGCAGTTACTCGACCGTGAACACTGAAGCTTTCTTT. It is translated as CASSYSTVNTEAFF. This sequence joins TRBV6-2 or TRBV6-3 and TRBJ1-1; D unclear. From germline, CDR1 is MNHEY and CDR2 SVGEGT. The CDR3 loop spans 14 amino acids. V was cut by 0 bases and J by 0 bases, with 5 bases left in between.

Details on this clonotype: A much bigger clone sits one base away, suggesting this may be a read error. Without the conserved terminal phenylalanine or tryptophan, this CDR3 likely stems from a read error. This chain joins TRBV7-8 and TRBJ1-1; D not certain. The length of the CDR3 is 12 residues. Trimming removed 2 bases at V and 3 bases at J, with 4 bases between. Germline CDR1 and CDR2: SGHVS and FQNEAQ. The CDR3 here is CASSLRYTEAFL. CDR3 DNA: TGTGCCAGCAGCTTACGTTACACTGAAGCTTTCCTT.

This clonotype ranks as medium-sized. The chain employs TRBV7-9 and TRBJ1-2, with a tentative D call TRBD1 (5 bases). Per the germline V gene, CDR1 is SEHNR and CDR2 is FQNEAQ (reference sequence). This CDR3 spans 14 amino acids. Trimming left V 1 base short and J 2 bases short, with 8 bases between. CDR3 residues: CASSLGGDNYGYTF. The CDR3 nucleotides are TGTGCCAGCAGCTTAGGGGGGGACAACTATGGCTACACCTTC.

The chain uses TRBV6-1 and TRBJ1-6; D is possibly TRBD1 (6 bases). The germline V and J ends were trimmed by 7 bases and 6 bases, with 16 bases remaining between them. This CDR3 has 15 residues. Germline V gene lookup returns CDR1 MNHNS and CDR2 SASEGT. This CDR3 is CASTWYRATNSPLHF. CDR3 coding DNA: TGTGCCAGCACCTGGTACAGGGCGACTAATTCACCCCTCCACTTT.

This rearrangement joins TRBV6-5 to TRBJ2-3; 9 bases are shared with TRBD1. The length of the CDR3 is 15 residues. V shed 5 bases, J shed 4 bases, and the junction held 7 bases outside the gene matches. Germline CDR1 and CDR2: MNHEY and SVGAGI. Written as DNA, the CDR3 is TGTGCCAGCAGTAACCGACAGGGGGGGGCAGATACGCAGTATTTT. This codes for CASSNRQGGADTQYF.

As regards this clonotype: A much larger clone differs by one base, so this may be a read error. The chain is built from TRBV6-2 or TRBV6-3 and TRBJ2-1, with 13 bases aligning to TRBD2. The germline gives CDR1 MNHEY, CDR2 SVGEGT. Trimming took 6 bases from V and 9 from J; bases not matched to a gene: 8. The CDR3 consists of 15 residues. For the CDR3, the DNA is TGTGCCAGCAGCATGGGACTAGCGGGGATAAGTGAGCAGTTCTTC. Translated: CASSMGLAGISEQFF.

This clonotype was detected many times. This sequence joins TRBV7-9 and TRBJ2-5; weak D call: TRBD1 (6 bases). V shed 5 bases and J shed 2 bases, with 9 bases lying between them. The length of the CDR3 is 13 residues. Germline CDR1 is SEHNR and CDR2 is FQNEAQ (reference sequence). CDR3 protein: CASSIGQQETQYF. DNA of the CDR3: TGTGCCAGCAGCATAGGACAGCAAGAGACCCAGTACTTC.